This entry lists 21 T cell receptor beta chains sequenced from one sample in a study of blood T cell repertoires in COVID-19. TCRdb's copy holds only in-frame clones and misses some; the assay was immunoSEQ multiplex PCR. The sample lists some 130,000 clones; approximately 84% were seen once. Sequencing was done on a sample of peripheral blood. These receptors came from a human donor in a cohort sampled during active COVID-19.

The chain uses TRBV20-1 and TRBJ1-2; 7 nucleotides line up with TRBD1. The CDR3 runs to 11 residues. Germline CDR1 DFQATT, CDR2 SNEGSKA (reference sequence). The CDR3: CRTQGGYGYTF. The DNA for the CDR3 is TGCAGGACCCAGGGGGGCTATGGCTACACCTTC.

The chain employs TRBV7-9 and TRBJ1-2; D remains unclear. The CDR3 consists of 13 residues. CDR1 and CDR2 from the germline V gene are SEHNR and FQNEAQ (reference sequence). Deletions cut 4 bases from V and 4 bases from J, with 10 bases between. CDR3 sequence reads: CASSYEPSYGYTF. The CDR3 coding sequence is TGTGCCAGCAGCTACGAGCCTTCCTATGGCTACACCTTC.

This sequence joins TRBV3-1 (or the pseudogene TRBV3-2) and TRBJ1-4; D gene unclear. CDR3 length equals 13 residues. The germline gives CDR1 LGHDT, CDR2 YNNKEL (reference sequence). Between the trimmed V and J ends, which lost 5 bases and 7 bases, there was a span of 11 bases. DNA of the CDR3: TGTGCCAGCAGCAATCTCCGGGGTGAAAAACTGTTTTTT. Its translation is CASSNLRGEKLFF.

This clone has only one observation. The genes are TRBV9 and TRBJ1-2; 8 bases map to TRBD1. There are 15 residues in the CDR3. Germline lookup yields CDR1 SGDLS and CDR2 YYNGEE. The ends lost 4 bases at V and 3 bases at J; junction bases unmatched: 8. The CDR3, as DNA: TGTGCCAGCAGCCAAACCGGGACAGGACACTATGGCTACACCTTC. It specifies CASSQTGTGHYGYTF.

This chain connects TRBV7-8 to TRBJ2-3; D perhaps matches TRBD1 (6 bases). The germline V and J ends were trimmed by 5 bases and 5 bases, with 20 bases remaining between them. Germline V gene sequence: CDR1 SGHVS, CDR2 FQNEAQ. The CDR3 spans 16 residues. In DNA form, the CDR3 reads TGTGCCAGCAGCCCGAGGGGGTTTACGGGAAAAGATACGCAGTATTTT. It specifies CASSPRGFTGKDTQYF.

The chain joins TRBV7-8 to TRBJ2-5, with D unclear. Germline values: CDR1 SGHVS, CDR2 FQNEAQ. Deletions cut 4 bases from V and 7 bases from J, with 13 bases between. The CDR3 length is 13 residues. CDR3: CASSYRRGSTQYF. CDR3 bases: TGTGCCAGCAGCTACCGTCGAGGTTCGACCCAGTACTTC.

The gene calls are TRBV19 and TRBJ2-1; 9 bases agree with TRBD2. Germline trimming cut 7 bases from V and 8 bases from J; bases unmatched to any gene: 6. CDR3 size: 13 residues. From germline, CDR1 is LNHDA and CDR2 SQIVND (reference sequence). CDR3 loop: CASTLAGVDEQFF. CDR3 nucleotide sequence: TGTGCCAGTACCTTAGCGGGGGTGGATGAGCAGTTCTTC.

This clone occurred a few times. CDR3 nucleotide sequence: TGTGCCAGCAGTTACCGGGCGGGGCTCTACAATGAGCAGTTCTTC. The encoded protein is CASSYRAGLYNEQFF. V is TRBV6-2 or TRBV6-3 and J is TRBJ2-1, with D possibly matching TRBD2 (6 bases). Germline-derived CDR1 and CDR2 are MNHEY and SVGEGT. V was shortened by 2 bases and J by 3 bases, with 11 bases between the two germline ends. CDR3 length: 15 amino acids.

This chain links TRBV30 with TRBJ2-5; maybe TRBD2 (5 bases). The V gene's germline CDR1 is GTSNPN and CDR2 SVGIG (reference sequence). V was cut by 8 bases and J by 4 bases, with 17 bases left in between. This CDR3 comprises 13 residues. As DNA, the CDR3 is TGTGCCCAACGGGAAGGCAGAGGAGAGACCCAGTACTTC. This sequence encodes CAQREGRGETQYF.

This clone was detected ten times or more. The V call is TRBV7-2, the J call TRBJ2-7, with TRBD2 matching 13 bases. Germline CDR1 and CDR2: SGHTA and FQGNSA. With 6 bases clipped from V and 1 base from J, the junction kept 6 bases outside the gene matches. The CDR3 sequence is 16 residues long. CDR3 sequence: CASSPTSGGRSYEQYF. CDR3 bases: TGTGCCAGCAGTCCGACTAGCGGGGGGCGATCCTACGAGCAGTACTTC.

CDR3 in DNA: TGTGCCAGCAGTGAAGGGCGACAGGCCCATTTCTCCTACGAGCAGTACTTC. This gives the protein CASSEGRQAHFSYEQYF. V usage is TRBV27 and J usage is TRBJ2-7; tentative D call: TRBD1 (6 bases). V dropped 5 bases and J dropped 0 bases, with 20 bases sitting between them. The germline V gene has CDR1 MNHEY and CDR2 SMNVEV (reference sequence). The CDR3 has 17 residues.

This chain uses TRBV19 with TRBJ1-4, with TRBD1 identical over 7 bases. CDR3 length: 14 amino acids. With V trimmed by 7 bases and J by 0 bases, 2 bases remained unmatched. The germline CDR1 and CDR2 sequences are LNHDA and SQIVND (reference sequence). CDR3 amino acids: CASTGQATNEKLFF. CDR3 DNA sequence: TGTGCCAGTACCGGACAGGCAACTAATGAAAAACTGTTTTTT.

The V call is TRBV21-1, the J call TRBJ1-2; TRBD1, the D gene given by the table, was not confirmed from the DNA. TRBV21-1 is deemed a pseudogene. The CDR3 covers 15 residues. The CDR3 nucleotides read TGTGCCAGCAGCAATTTGGGACAGGGGGCGCGGGAGTGGACCTTC. This translates into CASSNLGQGAREWTF.

The chain joins TRBV18 to TRBJ1-2; unclear D gene. Trimming took 3 bases from V and 7 from J, leaving 15 bases between them. The CDR3 contains 14 residues. Germline lookup yields CDR1 KGHSH and CDR2 LQKENI. CDR3 DNA: TGTGCCAGCTCACCCGCACATCGGGAGGTTGGCTACACCTTC. Translating it yields CASSPAHREVGYTF.

This clone was found a few times. Other DNA sequences in the sample encode the same CDR3. This sequence joins TRBV19 and TRBJ2-7; 7 positions match TRBD1. The trim removed 2 bases at V and 4 bases at J, leaving 5 bases unmatched. From germline, CDR1 is LNHDA and CDR2 SQIVND (reference sequence). This CDR3 is 14 amino acids long. CDR3 coding DNA: TGTGCCAGTAGTATATCGGACAGGAGTTACGAGCAGTACTTC. Protein product: CASSISDRSYEQYF.

The CDR3 is CASSILQEKLFF. In DNA form, the CDR3 reads TGTGCCAGCAGTATCCTACAGGAAAAACTGTTTTTT. The gene calls are TRBV6-6 and TRBJ1-4; D remains unclear. V shed 5 bases and J shed 8 bases, with 9 bases lying between them. The CDR3 length is 12 residues. Germline-derived CDR1 and CDR2 are MNHNY and SVGAGI (reference sequence).

This clone was observed once. The chain couples TRBV18 to TRBJ2-5; D call uncertain. The CDR3 covers 14 residues. Germline lookup yields CDR1 KGHSH and CDR2 LQKENI. Trimming removed 0 bases from V and 2 bases from J, with 7 bases in between. The CDR3 DNA is TGTGCCAGCTCACCACCGAACCAGCAAGAGACCCAGTACTTC. Translating it yields CASSPPNQQETQYF. The variable domain in full, with the rest retrieved from reference TRBV18 and TRBJ2-5, is NAGVMQNPRHLVRRRGQEARLRCSPMKGHSHVYWYRQLPEEGLKFMVYLQKENIIDESGMPKERFSAEFPKEGPSILRIQQVVRGDSAAYFCASSPPNQQETQYFGPGTRLLVL.

The chain is built from TRBV2 and TRBJ1-3; weak D call: TRBD1 (6 bases). V was shortened by 7 bases and J by 4 bases, with 17 bases between the two germline ends. The CDR3 sequence is 15 residues long. The V gene's germline CDR1 is SNHLY and CDR2 FYNNEI. CDR3: CASTKTRGSGNTIYF. As DNA, the CDR3 is TGTGCCAGCACCAAAACCAGGGGATCCGGAAACACCATATATTTT. Combining the CDR3 with reference TRBV2 and TRBJ1-3 gives the whole variable domain EPEVTQTPSHQVTQMGQEVILRCVPISNHLYFYWYRQILGQKVEFLVSFYNNEISEKSEIFDDQFSVERPDGSNFTLKIRSTKLEDSAMYFCASTKTRGSGNTIYFGEGSWLTVV.

The J gene is TRBJ1-1, the V gene TRBV29-1; no clear D. The V gene's germline CDR1 is SQVTM and CDR2 ANQGSEA. With 6 bases removed from V and 2 bases from J, the gap between germline ends came to 13 bases. This CDR3 has 13 residues. DNA for the CDR3: TGCAGCGTCTTCGGGAGAGCCAACACTGAAGCTTTCTTT. Residues: CSVFGRANTEAFF. The full variable domain, in which reference TRBV29-1 and TRBJ1-1 provide the parts outside the CDR3, is SAVISQKPSRDICQRGTSLTIQCQVDSQVTMMFWYRQQPGQSLTLIATANQGSEATYESGFVIDKFPISRPNLTFSTLTVSNMSPEDSSIYLCSVFGRANTEAFFGQGTRLTVV.

The genes are TRBV15 and TRBJ2-2; 9 nucleotides align to TRBD2. The V gene's germline CDR1 is LNHNV and CDR2 YYDKDF (reference sequence). The trim removed 8 bases at V and 7 bases at J, leaving 11 bases unmatched. The CDR3 loop spans 15 amino acids. The CDR3 loop reads CATRWAGGRGGELFF. DNA for the CDR3: TGTGCCACCCGGTGGGCGGGGGGGCGAGGCGGGGAGCTGTTTTTT. The complete variable domain, with remaining parts taken from reference TRBV15 and TRBJ2-2, reads DAMVIQNPRYQVTQFGKPVTLSCSQTLNHNVMYWYQQKSSQAPKLLFHYYDKDFNNEADTPDNFQSRRPNTSFCFLDIRSPGLGDTAMYLCATRWAGGRGGELFFGEGSRLTVL.

The chain joins TRBV5-6 to TRBJ2-7; TRBD2 matches 15 bases. CDR3 size: 18 residues. The V segment lost 4 bases and the J segment 0 bases; nucleotides outside the gene matches: 8. From germline, CDR1 is SGHDT and CDR2 YYEEEE. The DNA of the CDR3 is TGTGCCAGCAGCCTCGGACTAGCGGGGGGGCCTATCTCCTACGAGCAGTACTTC. This encodes CASSLGLAGGPISYEQYF.